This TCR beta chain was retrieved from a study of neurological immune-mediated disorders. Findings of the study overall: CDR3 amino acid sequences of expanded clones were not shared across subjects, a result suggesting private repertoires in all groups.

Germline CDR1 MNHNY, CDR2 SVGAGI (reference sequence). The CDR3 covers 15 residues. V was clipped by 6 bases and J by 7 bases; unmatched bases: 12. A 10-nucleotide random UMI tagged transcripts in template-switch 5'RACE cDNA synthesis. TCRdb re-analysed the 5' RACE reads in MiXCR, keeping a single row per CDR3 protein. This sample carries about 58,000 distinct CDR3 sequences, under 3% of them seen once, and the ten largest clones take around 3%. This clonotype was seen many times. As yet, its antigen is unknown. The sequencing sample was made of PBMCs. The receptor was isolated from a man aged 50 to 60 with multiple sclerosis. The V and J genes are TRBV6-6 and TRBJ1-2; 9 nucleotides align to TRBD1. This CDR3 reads CASRDPGQGLPGYTF. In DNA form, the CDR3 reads TGTGCCAGCAGGGACCCGGGACAGGGTTTGCCTGGCTACACCTTC.